The entry that follows covers one T cell receptor (beta chain) sequence. The antigen remains undetermined. This CDR3 has 16 residues. Trimming took off 0 bases at V and 5 bases at J, with 13 bases between the two ends. Looked up from germline, CDR1 is MNHEY and CDR2 is SVGAGI. The data derive from a study of T cell responses to AZD1222 COVID-19 vaccine. Findings of the study overall: Females made up more of the donors, who were largely white British, and clonal diversity may have come out too low. The study reported that nearly half of spike-specific TCRs target unmutated variant regions.

This table comes from immunoSEQ multiplex PCR, and its TCRdb copy is limited to in-frame clones, with some not included. The data show 150,000 to 200,000 clones, roughly 87% seen once. The chain recombines TRBV6-5 with TRBJ2-2; maybe TRBD2 (6 bases). The clonotype was recovered from an adult who received the AZD1222 COVID-19 vaccine. The sample here was peripheral blood, taken 28 days after the second AZD1222 dose. The CDR3 bases are TGTGCCAGCAGTTACTCGTCGGGGGTGGGTACCGGGGAGCTGTTTTTT. Its protein is CASSYSSGVGTGELFF.